This T cell receptor (beta chain) stems from a study of T cell responses to AZD1222 COVID-19 vaccine. Study conclusions and caveats: Among spike-specific TCRs, nearly half reportedly target unmutated variant regions.

Note on this clone: Its antigen is currently unknown.

Germline V gives CDR1 SGHTS, CDR2 YDEGEE. Trimming removed 5 bases from V and 4 bases from J, with 9 bases in between. CDR3 length: 12 residues. Using immunoSEQ multiplex PCR, the repertoire was profiled, and TCRdb retains in-frame clones only, with some absent. The table records some 110,000 clones, approximately 90% of them present only once. The TCR comes from an adult in good health. The starting material was peripheral blood, obtained on day 0 of AZD1222 vaccination. The chain carries TRBV5-8 and TRBJ1-2; D uncertain. The CDR3 region has the DNA TGTGCCAGCAGAAACATCTTCTATGGCTACACCTTC. This encodes CASRNIFYGYTF.